This passage covers 30 T cell receptor beta chains from one sample sequenced in a study of vaccination and CD4 T cells after COVID-19. Treatment denoted: 10-day PBMC culture with coronavirus spike peptide pools or control peptides (ViraFEST assay). Cultured CD4+ T cells had their DNA profiled by the Oncomine TCR Beta short-read assay. TCRdb independently ran MiXCR on the PCR reads; one entry per CDR3 protein. The repertoire consists of 7,600 or so distinct CDR3 sequences, with 60% to 80% occurring once and the leading ten covering less than 20%. No antigen has been assigned to these receptors. Sequencing was performed on cultured CD4+ T cells from blood, taken after SARS-CoV-2 vaccination. Source of these receptors: a human donor with COVID-19.

V gene TRBV7-6 combines with J gene TRBJ2-7; 7 nucleotides agree with TRBD2. In germline, CDR1 is SGHVS, CDR2 FNYEAQ. The length of the CDR3 is 18 residues. V was pared by 1 base and J by 0 bases, with 12 bases of the junction left unmatched. Written as DNA, the CDR3 is TGTGCCAGCAGCTTAGGAGCCTCTCCACGGGGGGACTCCTACGAGCAGTACTTC. Encoded protein: CASSLGASPRGDSYEQYF.

V and J are TRBV7-9 and TRBJ1-1; D remains unclear. Trimming took 5 bases from V and 5 from J, leaving 9 bases between them. The V gene's germline CDR1 is SEHNR and CDR2 FQNEAQ (reference sequence). This CDR3 is built from 12 residues. In DNA, the CDR3 is TGTGCCAGCAGCCCCCGTGATACTGAAGCTTTCTTT. Amino acid sequence: CASSPRDTEAFF.

The V and J genes are TRBV7-2 and TRBJ2-5; 8 bases map to TRBD1. Trimming at V came to 3 bases and at J to 5 bases, leaving 11 bases not matched to a gene. This CDR3 spans 16 amino acids. CDR1 is SGHTA, CDR2 FQGNSA, per germline. CDR3 sequence reads: CASSFPGQGKTETQYF. The CDR3 coding sequence is TGTGCCAGCAGCTTCCCTGGACAGGGCAAAACGGAGACCCAGTACTTC.

The rearrangement links TRBV14 to TRBJ1-1; 8 positions match TRBD1. The germline gives CDR1 SGHDN, CDR2 FVKESK. The CDR3 length is 14 residues. The trim removed 4 bases at V and 0 bases at J, leaving 1 base unmatched. CDR3 nucleotide sequence: TGTGCCAGCAGCCCCAGGGGGCTGAACACTGAAGCTTTCTTT. Its translation is CASSPRGLNTEAFF.

The chain carries TRBV10-1 and TRBJ1-1; TRBD1 is a possible D gene (6 bases). This CDR3 contains 13 residues. Germline CDR1 is WNHNN and CDR2 is SYGVQD (reference sequence). V lost 7 bases to trimming and J lost 1 base, with 10 bases between them. The CDR3 DNA is TGCGCCAGCACAGGGGTAGGGAACACTGAAGCTTTCTTT. Residues: CASTGVGNTEAFF.

The chain is built from TRBV27 and TRBJ2-5, with 7 bases that match TRBD2. In germline, CDR1 is MNHEY, CDR2 SMNVEV (reference sequence). CDR3 length equals 14 residues. V shed 6 bases, J shed 5 bases, and the junction held 9 bases outside the gene matches. CDR3 sequence: CASRRSGVRETQYF. CDR3 DNA sequence: TGTGCCAGCAGAAGGAGCGGGGTTCGGGAGACCCAGTACTTC.

This clonotype was picked up a small number of times. The junction departs from the called germline gene at one end, perhaps through a read error. V usage is TRBV5-8 and J usage is TRBJ2-5; a possible D gene is TRBD2 (6 bases). The CDR3 covers 15 residues. Germline CDR1 is SGHTS and CDR2 is YDEGEE. CDR3 DNA: TGTGCCAGCAGCTCCCCACGGGGGTACCAAGAGATCCAGTACTTC. This gives the protein CASSSPRGYQEIQYF.

V is TRBV20-1 and J is TRBJ1-3; the D is unclear. Germline CDR1 is DFQATT and CDR2 is SNEGSKA (reference sequence). V dropped 3 bases and J dropped 6 bases, with 12 bases sitting between them. CDR3 length: 13 amino acids. The CDR3 DNA is TGCAGTGCTAGGGCGGCGGGTCTAAACACCATATATTTT. It encodes CSARAAGLNTIYF.

There are a few counts of this clonotype. The chain couples TRBV20-1 to TRBJ2-7; TRBD2 matches 9 bases. Germline V gene data show CDR1 as DFQATT and CDR2 as SNEGSKA (reference sequence). CDR3 size: 13 residues. V lost 1 base, J lost 4 bases, and 2 bases stayed unmatched. DNA for the CDR3: TGCAGTGCTAGAGGGACTAGCGCGTACGAGCAGTACTTC. It specifies CSARGTSAYEQYF.

This clonotype was counted a few times. The chain joins TRBV28 to TRBJ1-5; TRBD1 aligns across 9 bases. Trimming removed 4 bases from V and 4 bases from J; junction bases left unmatched: 5. CDR1 is MDHEN, CDR2 SYDVKM, per germline. The CDR3 covers 15 residues. CDR3 residues: CASSSPGQGNQPQHF. As DNA, the CDR3 is TGTGCCAGCAGTTCCCCGGGACAGGGAAATCAGCCCCAGCATTTT.

The chain is built from TRBV4-2 and TRBJ2-3; TRBD2 matches at 10 bases. There are 14 residues in the CDR3. The junction had 4 bases not matched to a gene; V was cut back by 5 bases and J by 5 bases. Germline lookup yields CDR1 LGHNA and CDR2 YNFKEQ. This CDR3 is CASSEGLAEDTQYF. In DNA, the CDR3 is TGTGCCAGCAGCGAAGGACTAGCGGAAGATACGCAGTATTTT.

The CDR3 bases are TGTGCCAGTAGTAGACAGGGTTCGAGCACCGGGGAGCTGTTTTTT. Protein product: CASSRQGSSTGELFF. J is TRBJ2-2 and V is TRBV19; 7 positions agree with TRBD1. The CDR3 runs 15 residues. V was clipped by 4 bases and J by 4 bases; unmatched bases: 6. The germline V gene has CDR1 LNHDA and CDR2 SQIVND (reference sequence). The full variable domain, its missing parts supplied by reference TRBV19 and TRBJ2-2, is DGGITQSPKYLFRKEGQNVTLSCEQNLNHDAMYWYRQDPGQGLRLIYYSQIVNDFQKGDIAEGYSVSREKKESFPLTVTSAQKNPTAFYLCASSRQGSSTGELFFGEGSRLTVL.

This clonotype was observed a handful of times. This chain joins TRBV12-3 or TRBV12-4 and TRBJ1-2; D remains ambiguous. The CDR3 runs to 14 residues. Between the trimmed V and J ends, which lost 3 bases and 4 bases, there was a span of 12 bases. The CDR3 spells CASSFRGFVYGYTF. CDR3 sequence (DNA): TGTGCCAGCAGTTTCCGGGGTTTTGTCTATGGCTACACCTTC.

The rearrangement uses TRBV20-1 and TRBJ1-5, with D perhaps matching TRBD1 (6 bases). Germline CDR1 reads DFQATT; CDR2 reads SNEGSKA (reference sequence). V was trimmed by 4 bases and J by 3 bases, leaving 13 bases between them. The CDR3 spans 14 residues. The CDR3 loop is CSATDSGDNQPQHF. CDR3 bases: TGCAGTGCTACAGACTCAGGGGACAATCAGCCCCAGCATTTT.

This rearrangement joins TRBV19 to TRBJ2-4; D gene unclear. Germline CDR1 is LNHDA and CDR2 is SQIVND (reference sequence). The CDR3 extends over 14 amino acids. V lost 8 bases and J lost 6, with 17 bases in between. The CDR3 coding sequence is TGTGCCAGTGGAACCTCGGCCAGTGGAAACATTCAGTACTTC. It specifies CASGTSASGNIQYF.

V usage is TRBV30 and J usage is TRBJ2-3; possibly TRBD1 for D (6 bases). Germline V gives CDR1 GTSNPN, CDR2 SVGIG (reference sequence). The CDR3 runs 13 residues. Trimming pared 4 bases from V and 4 bases from J, leaving 12 bases between. CDR3 nucleotide sequence: TGTGCCTGGAAAGGGGACACCGCAGATACGCAGTATTTT. Translating gives CAWKGDTADTQYF.

The chain joins TRBV6-1 to TRBJ2-5; TRBD2 agrees at 12 bases. Trimming at V came to 6 bases and at J to 5 bases, leaving 7 bases not matched to a gene. The CDR3 is 15 residues long. Germline V CDR1 and CDR2: MNHNS, SASEGT. CDR3: CASSMTSGGGETQYF. CDR3 sequence (DNA): TGTGCCAGCAGCATGACTAGCGGGGGTGGGGAGACCCAGTACTTC.

This CDR3 reads CASSRDTRTMVGYTF. CDR3 DNA sequence: TGTGCCAGCAGCAGGGACACAAGGACTATGGTCGGCTACACCTTC. The chain combines TRBV7-9 with TRBJ1-2, with D possibly TRBD1 on 6 matching bases. The CDR3 covers 15 residues. V shed 5 bases and J shed 8 bases, with 21 bases lying between them. CDR1 is SEHNR and CDR2 is FQNEAQ in the germline V gene (reference sequence).

The chain uses TRBV2 and TRBJ1-5; unclear D gene. The germline V and J ends were trimmed by 6 bases and 5 bases, with 8 bases remaining between them. CDR3 length equals 12 residues. CDR1 SNHLY and CDR2 FYNNEI come from the germline V gene. This CDR3 reads CASSPGDQPQHF. Written as DNA, the CDR3 is TGTGCCAGCAGCCCGGGAGATCAGCCCCAGCATTTT. The complete variable domain, with remaining parts taken from reference TRBV2 and TRBJ1-5, reads EPEVTQTPSHQVTQMGQEVILRCVPISNHLYFYWYRQILGQKVEFLVSFYNNEISEKSEIFDDQFSVERPDGSNFTLKIRSTKLEDSAMYFCASSPGDQPQHFGDGTRLSIL.

The genes are TRBV7-8 and TRBJ1-6, with 12 positions matching TRBD1. The junction had 6 bases not matched to a gene; V was cut back by 5 bases and J by 10 bases. This CDR3 region has 15 residues. In germline, CDR1 is SGHVS, CDR2 FQNEAQ. The CDR3 region has the DNA TGTGCCAGCAGCACGGGGACAGGGGGCGGGTCACCCCTCCACTTT. It encodes CASSTGTGGGSPLHF. The whole variable domain, remainder taken from reference TRBV7-8 and TRBJ1-6, is GAGVSQSPRYKVAKRGQDVALRCDPISGHVSLFWYQQALGQGPEFLTYFQNEAQLDKSGLPSDRFFAERPEGSVSTLKIQRTQQEDSAVYLCASSTGTGGGSPLHFGNGTRLTVT.

This clonotype was observed a single time. The chain joins TRBV27 to TRBJ2-2; D call uncertain. This CDR3 is built from 14 residues. Germline values: CDR1 MNHEY, CDR2 SMNVEV (reference sequence). Between the trimmed V and J ends, which lost 5 bases and 4 bases, there was a span of 11 bases. CDR3 sequence reads: CASSAARSTGELFF. CDR3 in DNA: TGTGCCAGCAGTGCAGCTAGGAGCACCGGGGAGCTGTTTTTT.

The V gene is TRBV6-5, the J gene TRBJ1-2, with D possibly being TRBD1 (5 bases). Germline-derived CDR1 and CDR2 are MNHEY and SVGAGI. The CDR3 loop spans 13 amino acids. Trimming took 0 bases from V and 8 from J, leaving 10 bases between them. CDR3 protein: CASSYSGGVGYTF. In nucleotides, the CDR3 is TGTGCCAGCAGTTACTCAGGAGGGGTAGGCTACACCTTC.

The V call is TRBV7-2, the J call TRBJ2-7, with unresolved D. CDR3 length equals 15 residues. The V gene's germline CDR1 is SGHTA and CDR2 FQGNSA. V dropped 5 bases and J dropped 4 bases, with 18 bases sitting between them. CDR3 DNA: TGTGCCAGCAGCCCCACAGACGGATCTACTTACGAGCAGTACTTC. Amino acid sequence: CASSPTDGSTYEQYF.

The chain uses TRBV11-3 and TRBJ2-5, with D perhaps assigned TRBD1 or TRBD2 (6 bases each). Germline V gene lookup returns CDR1 SGHNT and CDR2 YENEEA. Trimming took 5 bases from V and 4 from J, leaving 14 bases between them. This CDR3 comprises 14 residues. This chain's CDR3 is CASSLRGRSETQYF. The CDR3 nucleotides are TGTGCCAGCAGCCTCCGGGGGCGTTCAGAGACCCAGTACTTC.

V and J are TRBV20-1 and TRBJ1-6; tentatively, D is TRBD1 (6 bases). The CDR3 spans 15 residues. Germline V gives CDR1 DFQATT, CDR2 SNEGSKA (reference sequence). Trimming shortened V by 1 base and J by 6 bases, and 13 bases separated the two germline ends. The CDR3 loop is CSARARGRLNSPLHF. The CDR3 DNA reads as TGCAGTGCTAGAGCCAGGGGACGCCTTAATTCACCCCTCCACTTT.

The CDR3 loop is CASSLARQSSYNSPLHF. The DNA of the CDR3 is TGTGCCAGCAGCTTAGCAAGACAGAGCTCCTATAATTCACCCCTCCACTTT. The chain has TRBV7-2 and TRBJ1-6; maybe TRBD1 (5 bases). This CDR3 is built from 17 residues. V was trimmed by 0 bases and J by 0 bases, leaving 9 bases between them. Germline V CDR1 and CDR2: SGHTA, FQGNSA.

J is TRBJ1-4 and V is TRBV7-2; unclear D gene. The CDR3 consists of 11 residues. The V gene's germline CDR1 is SGHTA and CDR2 FQGNSA. Trimming left V 5 bases short and J 8 bases short, with 6 bases between. The CDR3 loop is CASSRAEKLFF. CDR3 nucleotides: TGTGCCAGCAGCCGAGCCGAAAAACTGTTTTTT. Using reference TRBV7-2 and TRBJ1-4 for the parts outside the CDR3, the full variable domain is GAGVSQSPSNKVTEKGKDVELRCDPISGHTALYWYRQSLGQGLEFLIYFQGNSAPDKSGLPSDRFSAERTGGSVSTLTIQRTQQEDSAVYLCASSRAEKLFFGSGTQLSVL.

The chain employs TRBV7-9 and TRBJ1-5; TRBD1 aligns across 11 bases. This CDR3 comprises 14 residues. Per the germline V gene, CDR1 is SEHNR and CDR2 is FQNEAQ (reference sequence). V shed 4 bases and J 6 bases; nucleotides not matched to a gene: 2. The CDR3 reads CASSSDRGLQPQHF. In nucleotides, the CDR3 is TGTGCCAGCAGCTCGGACAGGGGGCTTCAGCCCCAGCATTTT.

Regarding this clonotype: One end of the junction is discordant with germline, which a read error may explain. J is TRBJ2-1 and V is TRBV7-7; 8 nucleotides match TRBD2. Germline CDR1 SSHAT, CDR2 FNYEAQ (reference sequence). The CDR3 sequence is 15 residues long. The CDR3 DNA reads TGTGCTAGCAGCCCTGGACTAGCCTCCTACAATGAGCAGTTCTTC. It yields the protein CASSPGLASYNEQFF. The complete variable domain, with remaining parts taken from reference TRBV7-7 and TRBJ2-1, reads GAGVSQSPRYKVTKRGQDVTLRCDPISSHATLYWYQQALGQGPEFLTYFNYEAQPDKSGLPSDRFSAERPEGSISTLTIQRTEQRDSAMYRCASSPGLASYNEQFFGPGTRLTVL.

The chain couples TRBV4-1 to TRBJ1-2; D may be TRBD1 (5 bases). CDR1 and CDR2 from the germline V gene are MGHRA and YSYEKL. Deletions cut 0 bases from V and 7 bases from J, with 21 bases between. CDR3 length: 17 amino acids. CDR3 region: CASSQDSAGQLWFGYTF. In nucleotides, the CDR3 is TGCGCCAGCAGCCAAGATTCGGCAGGGCAACTATGGTTTGGCTACACCTTC.